The 20 T cell receptor beta chains given below trace back to one sample, sequenced in a study of blood T cell repertoires in COVID-19. Using immunoSEQ multiplex PCR, the repertoire was profiled, and TCRdb retains in-frame clones only, with some absent. The sample includes more than 120,000 clones, roughly 88% seen only once; the top ten take around 26%. The material sequenced was peripheral blood. The receptors were gathered from a human donor in a cohort sampled during active COVID-19.

This clone was picked up one time. This chain connects TRBV5-1 to TRBJ2-3; TRBD1 aligns across 7 bases. Germline-derived CDR1 and CDR2 are SGHRS and YFSETQ. The length of the CDR3 is 16 residues. The V gene end was trimmed by 0 bases and the J gene end by 9 bases; junction bases not matched to a gene: 13. CDR3 in DNA: TGCGCCAGCAGCTTGGGGGCGACAGGGAGTTTAGAGACGCAGTATTTT. Its translation is CASSLGATGSLETQYF.

The chain has TRBV27 and TRBJ1-6; perhaps TRBD1 as D (5 bases). This CDR3 is 15 amino acids long. Germline V CDR1 and CDR2: MNHEY, SMNVEV (reference sequence). The V gene lost 2 bases and the J gene lost 4 bases, with 9 bases spanning the gap. The CDR3: CASSLVPGYNSPLHF. CDR3 DNA: TGTGCCAGCAGTTTAGTGCCAGGGTATAATTCACCCCTCCACTTT.

The CDR3 coding sequence is TGTGCCAGCTCACCAATTAGAGGGTGGCAAGAGACCCAGTACTTC. It is translated as CASSPIRGWQETQYF. This chain connects TRBV18 to TRBJ2-5; perhaps TRBD2 as D (5 bases). Per the germline V gene, CDR1 is KGHSH and CDR2 is LQKENI. The CDR3 is made up of 15 amino acids. Trimming left V 2 bases short and J 2 bases short, with 12 bases between.

The rearrangement uses TRBV3-1 (or the pseudogene TRBV3-2) and TRBJ1-2; the D is unclear. CDR3 length equals 16 residues. V was clipped by 0 bases and J by 1 base, with 12 bases between them. The germline V gene has CDR1 LGHDT and CDR2 YNNKEL (reference sequence). The DNA of the CDR3 is TGTGCCAGCAGCCAAGATTTTGGGCAGATTAACTATGGCTACACCTTC. It codes for CASSQDFGQINYGYTF.

The chain employs TRBV5-1 and TRBJ2-7; possibly TRBD1 for D (6 bases). This CDR3 spans 14 amino acids. V was cut by 3 bases and J by 4 bases, with 14 bases left in between. Germline CDR1 is SGHRS and CDR2 is YFSETQ. The CDR3 DNA sequence: TGCGCCAGCAGCTCTCCAGGGGCCATTTACGAGCAGTACTTC. This gives the protein CASSSPGAIYEQYF.

This chain joins TRBV7-9 and TRBJ1-2; no definite D call. The V gene lost 5 bases and the J gene lost 7 bases, with 20 bases spanning the gap. The CDR3 totals 15 residues. Germline lookup yields CDR1 SEHNR and CDR2 FQNEAQ (reference sequence). The CDR3 loop is CASSQTPGRTGGYTF. In DNA form, the CDR3 reads TGTGCCAGCAGCCAGACCCCCGGGAGAACGGGTGGCTACACCTTC.

V is TRBV12-2 and J is TRBJ2-2; TRBD1 reflects the table's D call only, with no check against the DNA. TRBV12-2 is a pseudogene. This CDR3 has 17 amino acids. The CDR3 protein is CASRLLGGNECTGELFF. CDR3 in DNA: TGTGCAAGTCGCTTGCTAGGGGGTAACGAGTGCACCGGGGAGCTGTTTTTT.

V is TRBV9 and J is TRBJ2-6; D is perhaps TRBD2 (6 bases). The V and J ends lost 4 bases and 0 bases respectively, with 11 bases between them. In germline, CDR1 is SGDLS, CDR2 YYNGEE. The CDR3 sequence is 16 residues long. CDR3 DNA sequence: TGTGCCAGCAGCTCCCGCGGGGTCTCTGGGGCCAACGTCCTGACTTTC. This encodes CASSSRGVSGANVLTF.

The chain is built from TRBV7-2 and TRBJ2-7, with TRBD2 matching over 7 bases. Losses at the gene ends were 5 bases for V and 0 bases for J; bases not matched to a gene: 13. The CDR3 has 17 amino acids. Germline assignment: CDR1 SGHTA and CDR2 FQGNSA. The CDR3 loop is CASSPFSGPGRSYEQYF. The CDR3 region has the DNA TGTGCCAGCAGCCCTTTTAGCGGGCCCGGCCGCTCCTACGAGCAGTACTTC.

The chain is built from TRBV6-5 and TRBJ1-4; 8 nucleotides match TRBD1. The junction had 5 bases not matched to a gene; V was cut back by 2 bases and J by 6 bases. The germline CDR1 and CDR2 sequences are MNHEY and SVGAGI. The CDR3 length is 15 residues. The CDR3 loop is CASSYSRGRDEKLFF. The CDR3 bases are TGTGCCAGCAGTTACAGCAGGGGGCGGGATGAAAAACTGTTTTTT.

This chain joins TRBV4-2 and TRBJ2-1; D possibly corresponds to TRBD2 (6 bases). This CDR3 spans 17 amino acids. Trimming took 2 bases from V and 0 from J, leaving 14 bases between them. Germline CDR1 and CDR2: LGHNA and YNFKEQ. The DNA of the CDR3 is TGTGCCAGCAGCCAACCAGGAAGGGGAGGCTCCTACAATGAGCAGTTCTTC. Translation: CASSQPGRGGSYNEQFF.

DNA for the CDR3: TGTGCCTGGAGTAACGACTTGAACACTGAAGCTTTCTTT. This encodes CAWSNDLNTEAFF. The rearrangement uses TRBV30 and TRBJ1-1; D not resolved. V was clipped by 2 bases and J by 0 bases, with 7 bases between them. Germline V gene sequence: CDR1 GTSNPN, CDR2 SVGIG (reference sequence). The CDR3 length is 13 residues.

The chain is built from TRBV5-1 and TRBJ1-3, with TRBD1 identical over 8 bases. The CDR3 consists of 15 residues. Germline values: CDR1 SGHRS, CDR2 YFSETQ. V was clipped by 3 bases and J by 0 bases; unmatched bases: 2. CDR3 DNA sequence: TGCGCCAGCAGCTCCGGGACAGGCTCTGGAAACACCATATATTTT. It is translated as CASSSGTGSGNTIYF.

This chain connects TRBV7-2 to TRBJ2-1, with TRBD1 as a possible D gene (6 bases). From germline, CDR1 is SGHTA and CDR2 FQGNSA. The CDR3 runs 15 residues. V lost 5 bases, J lost 9 bases, and 20 bases lay in between. CDR3 sequence: CASSRYYTGSGEQFF. CDR3 bases: TGTGCCAGCAGCCGCTATTATACAGGGTCGGGTGAGCAGTTCTTC.

This clone showed up just a few times. The CDR3 region is CSVDTGTGLQETQYF. Here the CDR3 DNA reads TGCAGCGTTGACACCGGGACAGGGCTGCAAGAGACCCAGTACTTC. The gene calls are TRBV29-1 and TRBJ2-5, with 9 bases lining up with TRBD1. The germline V gene encodes CDR1 SQVTM and CDR2 ANQGSEA. The CDR3 sequence is 15 residues long. V lost 3 bases to trimming and J lost 2 bases; unmatched junction nucleotides: 7.

This clone has a single count. This rearrangement joins TRBV19 to TRBJ2-4; 9 bases are shared with TRBD2. Trimming cost V 3 bases and J 0 bases; bases outside gene matches: 9. The CDR3 sequence is 18 residues long. Germline V gene sequence: CDR1 LNHDA, CDR2 SQIVND (reference sequence). For the CDR3, the DNA is TGTGCCAGTAGTATGCGGGGGGGCCGAGGACTAGCCAAAAACATTCAGTACTTC. It encodes CASSMRGGRGLAKNIQYF.

J is TRBJ2-7 and V is TRBV27; D is perhaps TRBD2 (5 bases). The V end was cut by 0 bases, the J end by 3 bases, with 15 bases between. The germline gives CDR1 MNHEY, CDR2 SMNVEV (reference sequence). The CDR3 totals 16 residues. This CDR3 reads CASSLSRPEGHYEQYF. The CDR3 DNA follows: TGTGCCAGCAGTTTATCCCGGCCCGAGGGCCACTACGAGCAGTACTTC.

In its sample, this clone was seen once. The chain joins TRBV29-1 to TRBJ1-4, with D possibly TRBD1 on 6 matching bases. The CDR3 has 14 amino acids. V lost 4 bases, J lost 4 bases, and 13 bases lay in between. Germline V gene data show CDR1 as SQVTM and CDR2 as ANQGSEA. CDR3 sequence (DNA): TGCAGCGTTGCTCGAAACAGGGATAATGAAAAACTGTTTTTT. It is translated as CSVARNRDNEKLFF.

The chain is built from TRBV18 and TRBJ1-1; maybe TRBD1 (5 bases). This CDR3 contains 18 residues. V was trimmed by 3 bases and J by 0 bases, leaving 20 bases between them. Germline values: CDR1 KGHSH, CDR2 LQKENI. CDR3 sequence (DNA): TGTGCCAGCTCACCTCCGAGGAGGGGCCAGTATATGAACACTGAAGCTTTCTTT. This translates into CASSPPRRGQYMNTEAFF.

CDR3 protein: CASSDLGTSGGGSTDTQYF. The CDR3 nucleotides are TGTGCCAGCAGTGACTTGGGGACTAGCGGGGGGGGTAGCACAGATACGCAGTATTTT. The V gene is TRBV2, the J gene TRBJ2-3; 16 bases are shared with TRBD2. The CDR3 totals 19 residues. CDR1 is SNHLY, CDR2 FYNNEI, per germline. Trimming took 3 bases from V and 0 from J; bases not matched to a gene: 6.